This T cell receptor beta chain was found in a study of cytomegalovirus exposure and HLA in healthy donors (dated by TCRdb to 2016 to 2017). At the level of the whole study: The 666 repertoires of the first cohort and the 120 or so validation repertoires were produced on the same platform, according to a later analysis. In addition to the first cohort of 650 to 800 subjects, a separate validation cohort of 120 different subjects was used. The study was designed to test whether signatures of past pathogen exposure could be identified by cataloging public T cell receptors. To predict cytomegalovirus infection status, the study combined high-throughput TCR immunosequencing, statistical association of individual TCRs with disease status, and machine learning.

Concerning this clone itself: Its binding antigen is unknown. No base quality information exists; no much larger clone differs at one position.

From a lookup of the germline V gene (reference sequence), CDR1 and CDR2 are MNHNY and SVGAGI. Spanning cysteine to phenylalanine, the CDR3 consists of 14 amino acids. Here the CDR3 DNA is all that survives: 42 bases in frame from base 1. The V and J ends are trimmed by 7 bases and 0 bases, leaving 10 bases between them. What the research found in general, with its limitations: According to the authors, the approach could potentially be generalized to other disease states and immunological phenotypes. A later analysis found that TCRs clustered in the first cohort also tended to co-occur in the 120 validation repertoires, with 90% to 95% of cluster scores above 0. Three of the identified cytomegalovirus-associated TCR beta chains were confirmed in vitro to be specific for cytomegalovirus antigens. In both the original and validation cohorts, the classifier was reported to diagnose cytomegalovirus status with high specificity and sensitivity. All 120 or so repertoires were used to score co-occurrence in the validation cohort in a later analysis, because that analysis had no HLA typing for the cohort. A total of about 150 TCR beta chains were listed by the study as associated with cytomegalovirus. Most TCR sequences were seen in very few donors, while some public TCRs were found in many individuals.

Donors formed part of the validation cohort, which comprised over a hundred subjects and was distinct from the first cohort of under 850 subjects. The receptor library was made with the immunoSEQ multiplex PCR assay. Per the authors' processing: A statistical classification framework was developed to diagnose cytomegalovirus status using the catalog of TCR beta chain sequences. TCRdb took this table from immuneACCESS and kept in-frame rearrangements with V and J called. Such tables lack part of the clones; where checked against another copy, unresolved V genes explain under half of the gap, and the rest is unexplained. For V, J and clone size, that table is used; D and trimming come from the DNA. The sample table lists some 200,000 clones, around nine tenths of them with a count of one. The ten largest make up 6.5% to 7.5% of the sample.

This chain joins TRBV6-6 to TRBJ1-3, with the identity of the D gene unclear. The TCR comes from a man in his thirties or forties in good health and CMV-seropositive. Sequenced input: PBMCs. The nucleotide sequence is TGTGCCAGCAACCCCGACAACTCTGGAAACACCATATATTTT. It translates to CASNPDNSGNTIYF.